A selection of T cell receptor beta chains follows, all from one sample in a study of post-analysis software for immune sequencing data. TCRdb fed the PCR reads into MiXCR, producing one record per CDR3 protein. The table lists about 770,000 distinct CDR3 sequences, just over 45% of them singletons. The sample taken for sequencing was blood. Receptors were obtained from a girl between 10 and 17 years old with multiple sclerosis. Each CDR3 is given with its conserved first and last residue. The D gene is left open where the match is weak. Size tells how often a clone was seen (once, few, many) or the class of an expanded clone, and some rows leave it out.

j_gene: TRBJ2-3; abundance: .; v_gene: TRBV7-2; d_gene: .; CDR3nt: TGTGCCAGCAGCTTAGTTTCTCCGAGGGATACGCAGTATTTT; CDR3aa: CASSLVSPRDTQYF
j_gene: TRBJ2-1; abundance: .; v_gene: TRBV20-1; d_gene: TRBD2; CDR3nt: TGCAGTGCTAGTGGGCTAGCGGGAGGGCAATCCTTCCATGAGCAGTTCTTC; CDR3aa: CSASGLAGGQSFHEQFF
j_gene: TRBJ2-5; abundance: few; v_gene: TRBV20-1; d_gene: .; CDR3nt: TGCAGTGCTAGAGCGGAAGAGACCCAGTACTTC; CDR3aa: CSARAEETQYF
j_gene: TRBJ1-2; abundance: .; v_gene: TRBV6-5; d_gene: TRBD1; CDR3nt: TGTGCCAGCAAGGGGGCGCTGGGCTATGGCTACACCTTC; CDR3aa: CASKGALGYGYTF
j_gene: TRBJ2-3; abundance: few; v_gene: TRBV29-1; d_gene: TRBD1; CDR3nt: TGCAGCGTTGAAGTGAGGGGGCGCAGTGGCACAGATACGCAGTATTTT; CDR3aa: CSVEVRGRSGTDTQYF
j_gene: TRBJ2-1; abundance: few; v_gene: TRBV9; d_gene: TRBD2; CDR3nt: TGTGCCAGCAGCGGGGGGCTAGCGGGAGGATTTGAGCAGTTCTTC; CDR3aa: CASSGGLAGGFEQFF
j_gene: TRBJ2-7; abundance: .; v_gene: TRBV28; d_gene: TRBD1; CDR3nt: TGTGCCAGCAGTTTACCGGGACAGGGGTATTACGAGCAGTACTTC; CDR3aa: CASSLPGQGYYEQYF
j_gene: TRBJ1-1; abundance: few; v_gene: TRBV10-3; d_gene: TRBD1; CDR3nt: TGTGCCACAGGGACAGGGAACACTGAAGCTTTCTTT; CDR3aa: CATGTGNTEAFF
j_gene: TRBJ2-1; abundance: many; v_gene: TRBV6-5; d_gene: TRBD2; CDR3nt: TGTGCCAGCACCCTTACTAGCGGCTCCTACAATGAGCAGTTCTTC; CDR3aa: CASTLTSGSYNEQFF
j_gene: TRBJ2-1; abundance: .; v_gene: TRBV7-9; d_gene: TRBD2; CDR3nt: TGTGCCAGCAGGGGGGGAGGGGCTAGCGGGAGGTCCTACAATGAGCAGTTCTTC; CDR3aa: CASRGGGASGRSYNEQFF
j_gene: TRBJ2-1; abundance: .; v_gene: TRBV28; d_gene: TRBD1; CDR3nt: TGTGCCAGCACCCCTGGGACAGGGTTTCACAATGAGCAGTTCTTC; CDR3aa: CASTPGTGFHNEQFF
j_gene: TRBJ2-1; abundance: few; v_gene: TRBV4-1; d_gene: .; CDR3nt: TGCGCCAGCAGCCAAGAGAGGGTTACCTACAATGAGCAGTTCTTC; CDR3aa: CASSQERVTYNEQFF